This is a list of T cell receptor beta chains from one sample in a study of cytomegalovirus exposure and HLA in healthy donors. TCRdb's table, derived via immunoSEQ multiplex PCR, lists solely in-frame clones and lacks some. The sample has 100,000 to 150,000 clones, about three quarters seen once. Material for sequencing was PBMCs. These TCRs come from a female donor in good health and CMV-seronegative. CDR3s include the opening cysteine and the closing phenylalanine or tryptophan.

TRBV5-4	CASSLRGPSYEQYF
TRBV6-5	CASSFEGVSTTEAFF
TRBV27	CASRGAYGYTF
TRBV7-9	CASSYKGQYEQYF
TRBV9	CASSVAQGAYEQYF
TRBV30	CAWNPGDTEAFF
TRBV30	CAWSSGSSVTQYF
TRBV5-1	CASSLEGLAGAVQYF
TRBV7-3	CASSPGLGSYNEQFF
TRBV2	CASGGDFASTDTQYF
TRBV4-2	CASSQDFDEQYF
TRBV27	CASSQDRRSYGYTF
TRBV19	CASSPRTALGEQFF
TRBV7-9	CASILGPDFVANTEAFF
TRBV2	CASSDDRGRSPLHF
TRBV27	CASSGQGRSYEQYF
TRBV5-1	CASSRKTGLTSQDTQYF
TRBV7-8	CASSLVRSGTSYEQYF
TRBV28	CASRTGLTRFF
TRBV6-6	CASSYQTSGNGGELFF
TRBV19	CASSIGGSYRAYEQYF
TRBV4-2	CASSDLGGPEAFF
TRBV5-4	CASSFGAGGGETQYF
TRBV5-1	CASSLGGVKETQYF